The sequence of this T cell receptor (beta chain) was determined in a study of CD8+ T cells in alopecia areata. Study outcomes and limitations: Among the cells sequenced in scalp samples are also the resident alphabeta T cells of normal skin.

With respect to this clone: The antigen remains unidentified.

RNA extraction was followed by reverse transcription into cDNA, which acted as the sequencing template. TCRdb keeps only in-frame clones here, not all; method: immunoSEQ multiplex PCR. The sample lists some 200,000 clones, approximately 53% occurring once. This CDR3 spans 14 amino acids. The germline gives CDR1 SQVTM, CDR2 ANQGSEA. Trimming cost V 3 bases and J 2 bases, with 12 bases left between them. Investigators sorted PBMCs to obtain both CD4+ and CD8+ T cells. Sequenced: CD8+ T cells sorted from blood. The chain recombines TRBV29-1 with TRBJ2-3; D possibly corresponds to TRBD2 (5 bases). This TCR was sampled from a human donor in good health. CDR3 amino acids: CSVDSGVATDTQYF. In DNA, the CDR3 is TGCAGCGTTGATTCCGGGGTGGCCACAGATACGCAGTATTTT.